This T cell receptor (beta chain) was recovered during a study of Tregs in tolerant kidney transplant recipients. Only in-frame clones appear in the TCRdb table, and some are missing; sequencing was by immunoSEQ multiplex PCR. The data show nearly 15,000 clones, 80% seen once. The sequencing here drew on Tregs from blood, taken before the transplant. This receptor was obtained from a human donor who received a combined kidney and bone marrow transplant.

CDR3: CASSLGTGGKLSGNTIYF. In DNA form, the CDR3 reads TGTGCCAGCAGCTTAGGGACAGGGGGCAAACTCTCTGGAAACACCATATATTTT. The V and J genes are TRBV7-9 and TRBJ1-3, with 11 bases matching TRBD1. CDR1 and CDR2 from the germline V gene are SEHNR and FQNEAQ (reference sequence). V gave up 1 base and J gave up 0 bases; unmatched junction bases: 5. This CDR3 is built from 18 residues.